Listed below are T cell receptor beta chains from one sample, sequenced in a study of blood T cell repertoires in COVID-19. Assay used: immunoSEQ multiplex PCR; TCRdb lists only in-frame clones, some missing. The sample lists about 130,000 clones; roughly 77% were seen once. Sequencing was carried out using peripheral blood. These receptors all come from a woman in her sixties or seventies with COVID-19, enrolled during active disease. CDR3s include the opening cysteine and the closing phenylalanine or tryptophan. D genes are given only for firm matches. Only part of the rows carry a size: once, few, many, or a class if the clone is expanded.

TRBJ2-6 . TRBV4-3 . TGCGCCAGCAGCCAAGCTAACAGGGTTGGGGCCAACGTCCTGACTTTC CASSQANRVGANVLTF
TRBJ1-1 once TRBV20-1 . TGCAGTGCTAGTCTCGCGGGGCCGGATACTGAAGCTTTCTTT CSASLAGPDTEAFF
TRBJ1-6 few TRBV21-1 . TGTGCCAGCAGCAAAAGACAGACCTATAATTCACCCCTCCACTTT CASSKRQTYNSPLHF
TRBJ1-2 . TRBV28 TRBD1 TGTGCCAGCAGTCCGCCGGACAGGGGTTATGGCTACACCTTC CASSPPDRGYGYTF
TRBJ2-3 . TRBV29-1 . TGCAGCGTTGCCCAAACAGCTAGCACAGATACGCAGTATTTT CSVAQTASTDTQYF
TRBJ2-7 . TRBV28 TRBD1 TGTGCCAGCAGTTTAACCGGGACAGCCCCCTCCTACGAGCAGTACTTC CASSLTGTAPSYEQYF
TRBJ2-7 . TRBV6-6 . TGTGCCGCGGGCCCGGGGAGTTACGAGCAGTACTTC CAAGPGSYEQYF
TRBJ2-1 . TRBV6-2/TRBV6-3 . TGTGCCAGCAGTCAGCACAGGGCCCTTAACAATGAGCAGTTCTTC CASSQHRALNNEQFF
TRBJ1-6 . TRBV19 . TGTGCCAGTAGCACCCGGACAGAGAATTCACCCCTCCACTTT CASSTRTENSPLHF
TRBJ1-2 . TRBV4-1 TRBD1 TGCGCCAGCAGCCAAGGCCGGGACAGCTTTAACTATGGCTACACCTTC CASSQGRDSFNYGYTF
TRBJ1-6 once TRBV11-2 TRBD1 TGTGCCAGCAGCGAGTTAGGGGGCTCATATAATTCACCCCTCCACTTT CASSELGGSYNSPLHF
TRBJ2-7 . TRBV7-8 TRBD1 TGTGCCAGCAGCTTAGCTGCTTTGAGGGACAGGGGCGGGTACGAGCAGTACTTC CASSLAALRDRGGYEQYF
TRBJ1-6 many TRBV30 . TGTGCCTGGAAGGCCGGGGGTGGTAGGTGGTCACCCCTCCACTTT CAWKAGGGRWSPLHF
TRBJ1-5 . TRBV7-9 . TGTGCCAGCAGCTTAGCGGGGGACTCCAATCAGCCCCAGCATTTT CASSLAGDSNQPQHF
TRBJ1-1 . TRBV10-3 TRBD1 TGTGCCATTACCCGGGACAGGAACACTGAAGCTTTCTTT CAITRDRNTEAFF
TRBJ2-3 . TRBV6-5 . TGTGCCAGCAGCGAGGAGGATACGCAGTATTTT CASSEEDTQYF
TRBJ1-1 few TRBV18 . TGTGCCAGCTCACCACCCAGGGTCGGCAACACTGAAGCTTTCTTT CASSPPRVGNTEAFF
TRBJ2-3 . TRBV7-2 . TGTGCCAGCAGGGGGCCTAGCACAGATACGCAGTATTTT CASRGPSTDTQYF
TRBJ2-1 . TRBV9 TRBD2 TGTGCCAGCAGCGTAGATCCCCTTAGCGGGGTCGTCAATGAGCAGTTCTTC CASSVDPLSGVVNEQFF
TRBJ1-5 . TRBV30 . TGTGCCTGGGGAACCGGGACGGGAGATCAGCCCCAGCATTTT CAWGTGTGDQPQHF
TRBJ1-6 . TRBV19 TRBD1 TGTGCCAGTCGTGACAGGGCCTATAATTCACCCCTCCACTTT CASRDRAYNSPLHF
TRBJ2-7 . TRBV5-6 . TGTGCCAGCAGCAAAGGGTCAGCGGCGCTAACCTACGAGCAGTACTTC CASSKGSAALTYEQYF
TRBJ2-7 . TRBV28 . TGTGCCAGCAGTTTAGGGGGGGCTACCTCCTACGAGCAGTACTTC CASSLGGATSYEQYF
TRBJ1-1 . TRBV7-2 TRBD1 TGTGCCAGCAGCCCGGGACAGGGGGCTTCTGAAGCTTTCTTT CASSPGQGASEAFF
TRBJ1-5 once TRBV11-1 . TGTGCCAGCAGCCCCGGTGGGGGCGGCCAGCCCCAGCATTTT CASSPGGGGQPQHF
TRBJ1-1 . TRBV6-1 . TGTGCCAGCAACCCCGTGGGGGGGTACACTGAAGCTTTCTTT CASNPVGGYTEAFF
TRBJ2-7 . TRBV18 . TGTGCCAGCTCACCGAGCGTGGCAGGGATGGGGGAGCAGTACTTC CASSPSVAGMGEQYF
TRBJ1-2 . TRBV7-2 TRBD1 TGTGCCAGCAGCTTAATGGGGACAGGGCGAGCTAACTATGGCTACACCTTC CASSLMGTGRANYGYTF
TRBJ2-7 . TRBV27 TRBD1 TGTGCCAGCGGGATGGAAGCCGGGACAGGGGACCACGAGCAGTACTTC CASGMEAGTGDHEQYF
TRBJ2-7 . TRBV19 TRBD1 TGTGCCAGTAAAGTAGTTGGGCAGGGGGCCGGCGAGCAGTACTTC CASKVVGQGAGEQYF